This T cell receptor beta chain was documented in a study of persistence of HIV-infected CD4 T cells. On the study more broadly: Donors had been on suppressive ART for a median of roughly 8 years. Antigen stimulation activated a lower proportion of cells, more of them memory, than anti-CD3/anti-CD28 stimulation.

This CDR3 spans 13 amino acids. Losses at the gene ends were 7 bases for V and 5 bases for J; bases not matched to a gene: 9. Looked up from germline, CDR1 is SQVTM and CDR2 is ANQGSEA. This was the immunoSEQ version 4 assay in survey mode. Clones were read by immunoSEQ multiplex PCR, and TCRdb kept only the in-frame ones, dropping some. Altogether under 50,000 clones are present, about 90% being singletons, with the ten largest covering about 3.5%. Study-level points and caveats: Degenerate expanded CDR3beta sequences were enriched among CMV- and Gag-responding cells.

Anti-CD3/anti-CD28 beads served as a nonspecific positive control stimulus. Sorting selected CD4+ T cells upregulating both CD40 ligand and CD69. CD8+ T cells were removed from PBMCs prior to stimulation. In the case of this clone: Antigen unknown.

The receptor was isolated from an adult woman with HIV who was CMV-seropositive. The chain combines TRBV29-1 with TRBJ1-2, with 8 bases matching TRBD1. The material was CD4+ T cells sorted from PBMCs after roughly 18-hour stimulation, obtained from a patient who received antiretroviral therapy. CDR3 residues: CSGNTGGSYGYTF. CDR3 nucleotides: TGCAGCGGGAACACAGGGGGAAGTTATGGCTACACCTTC.